The source of this TCR beta chain is a study of T cells in Graves' hyperthyroidism and ophthalmopathy. Amplified TCR beta CDR3 regions derived from RNA transcripts. HTBI primers drove first-round RT-PCR of the TCR CDR3. TCRdb reprocessed the multiplex PCR reads via MiXCR and lists one record per CDR3 protein. The sample includes 480,000 or so distinct CDR3 sequences, about 15% seen only once; the top ten take less than 20%. Points from the study as a whole: Among thyroid clonotypes expanded above 0.001, most also appeared in blood.

Ten or more counts support this clonotype. As yet, its antigen is unknown. Stable disease denoted Graves' hyperthyroidism without ophthalmopathy progression within 18 months. PBMCs were collected from an approximately 9.4 ml volume of fresh peripheral blood. V lost 1 base to trimming and J lost 0 bases, with 18 bases between them. The CDR3 has 18 residues. Per the germline V gene, CDR1 is SGHNT and CDR2 is YENEEA. Material: blood. The clonotype was recovered from a woman aged 18-30 years with Graves' hyperthyroidism. The chain is built from TRBV11-3 and TRBJ1-2; D uncertain. CDR3 sequence (DNA): TGTGCCAGCAGCTTAGCCTTGACAATCGGGCGAGCTAACTATGGCTACACCTTC. Translating gives CASSLALTIGRANYGYTF.